These T cell receptor beta chains were read from a single sample in a study of OX40 agonist ivuxolimab in advanced cancers. Clones were read by immunoSEQ multiplex PCR, and TCRdb kept only the in-frame ones, dropping some. The table lists around 60,000 clones, roughly 90% of them singletons. Here the sequenced sample was CD4+ or CD8+ T cells sorted from blood, taken in a trial of the OX40 agonist ivuxolimab. These receptors were taken from an adult with an advanced solid tumor such as melanoma, head and neck, liver or kidney cancer. The CDR3 runs from the conserved cysteine through the conserved F or W. A D gene is named only where the DNA matches it firmly. Clone size is not always given. Where it is, it says once, few, many or a class for expanded clones.

d_gene,len,v_gene,j_gene,abundance,CDR3aa,CDR3nt
TRBD1,18,TRBV28,TRBJ1-5,NA,CASSRRDSTSRSNQPQHF,TGTGCCAGCAGTCGCCGGGACAGTACATCAAGGAGCAATCAGCCCCAGCATTTT
TRBD2,15,TRBV11-2,TRBJ2-1,NA,CASSPRTSGYNEQFF,TGTGCCAGCAGCCCGAGGACTAGCGGCTACAATGAGCAGTTCTTC
NA,13,TRBV19,TRBJ2-5,NA,CASSSQGQETQYF,TGTGCCAGTAGTTCCCAGGGACAAGAGACCCAGTACTTC
NA,14,TRBV5-1,TRBJ1-4,NA,CASSPQGPNEKLFF,TGCGCCAGCAGCCCACAGGGACCTAATGAAAAACTGTTTTTT
TRBD1,15,TRBV7-6,TRBJ2-3,NA,CASSRGQGGTDTQYF,TGTGCCAGCAGCCGCGGACAGGGTGGGACAGATACGCAGTATTTT
NA,13,TRBV30,TRBJ1-5,few,CAWSGGDNQPQHF,TGTGCCTGGAGTGGTGGGGATAATCAGCCCCAGCATTTT
NA,14,TRBV19,TRBJ1-1,NA,CASSPFAGNTEAFF,TGTGCCAGTAGCCCCTTTGCGGGAAACACTGAAGCTTTCTTT
NA,16,TRBV2,TRBJ1-4,NA,CASRRVWRGDNEKLFF,TGTGCCAGCAGGCGCGTTTGGCGGGGAGATAATGAAAAACTGTTTTTT
TRBD2,15,TRBV6-6,TRBJ2-1,NA,CASSDRTSGVTPQFF,TGTGCCAGCAGTGACCGGACTAGCGGGGTGACGCCGCAGTTCTTC
NA,15,TRBV7-9,TRBJ1-3,few,CASSLRAISGNTIYF,TGTGCCAGCAGCTTAAGAGCAATCTCTGGAAACACCATATATTTT
TRBD2,15,TRBV18,TRBJ2-3,NA,CASSQTSGGTDTQYF,TGTGCCAGCTCACAGACTAGCGGTGGCACAGATACGCAGTATTTT